This entry describes one TCR beta chain. The target antigen is unknown. Germline V lookup: CDR1 SGHRS, CDR2 YFSETQ. The CDR3 sequence is 15 residues long. Trimming left V 0 bases short and J 8 bases short, with 15 bases between. Semi-nested PCR with Nested Universal Primer A followed constant-region reverse priming of full-length variable regions. TCRdb analysed the 5' RACE reads with MiXCR anew, one entry per CDR3 protein. The sample consists of about 32,000 distinct CDR3 sequences, approximately 25% of them appearing once. The study, taken as a whole, reports: Tumor Treg TCRs overlapped most with tumor naive CD4+ cells.

Specimen: memory CD4+ T cells sorted from blood. Noted subset: memory CD4+ T cells, CD4+CD45RO+CD25-. The chain uses TRBV5-1 and TRBJ1-5; TRBD1 might be the D (5 bases). The sequence derives from a female donor with breast cancer. CDR3 in DNA: TGCGCCAGCAGCTTGGAAGGTGGTCGGGGGGAGCCCCAGCATTTT. It specifies CASSLEGGRGEPQHF.